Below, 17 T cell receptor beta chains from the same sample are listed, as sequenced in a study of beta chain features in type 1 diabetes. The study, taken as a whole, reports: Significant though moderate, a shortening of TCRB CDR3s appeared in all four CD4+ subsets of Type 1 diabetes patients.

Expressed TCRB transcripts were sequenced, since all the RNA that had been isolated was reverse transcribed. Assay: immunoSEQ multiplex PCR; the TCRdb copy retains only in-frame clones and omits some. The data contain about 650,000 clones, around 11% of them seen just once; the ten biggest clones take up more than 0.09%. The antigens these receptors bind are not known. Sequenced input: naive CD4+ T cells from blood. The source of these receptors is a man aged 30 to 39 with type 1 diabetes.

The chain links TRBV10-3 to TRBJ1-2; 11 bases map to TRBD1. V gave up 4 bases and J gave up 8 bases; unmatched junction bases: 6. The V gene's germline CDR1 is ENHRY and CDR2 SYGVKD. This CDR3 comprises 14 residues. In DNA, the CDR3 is TGTGCCATCAGTGTCGGACAGGGGGCCGGAGGCTACACCTTC. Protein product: CAISVGQGAGGYTF.

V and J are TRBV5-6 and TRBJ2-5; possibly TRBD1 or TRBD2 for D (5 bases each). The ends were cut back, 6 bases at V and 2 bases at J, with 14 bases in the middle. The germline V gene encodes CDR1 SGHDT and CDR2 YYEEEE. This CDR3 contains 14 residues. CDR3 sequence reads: CASTDLGDQETQYF. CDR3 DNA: TGTGCCAGCACCGACCTGGGGGATCAAGAGACCCAGTACTTC.

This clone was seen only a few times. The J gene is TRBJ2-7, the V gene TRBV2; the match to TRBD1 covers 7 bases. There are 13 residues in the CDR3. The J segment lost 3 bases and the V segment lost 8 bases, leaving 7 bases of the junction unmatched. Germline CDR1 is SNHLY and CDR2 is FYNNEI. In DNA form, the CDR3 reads TGTGCCAGCCGACAGGGCACGATCTACGAGCAGTACTTC. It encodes CASRQGTIYEQYF.

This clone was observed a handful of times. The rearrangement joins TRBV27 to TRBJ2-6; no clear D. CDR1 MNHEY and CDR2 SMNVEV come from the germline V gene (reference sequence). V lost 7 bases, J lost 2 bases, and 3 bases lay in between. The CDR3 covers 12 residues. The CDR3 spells CASTPGANVLTF. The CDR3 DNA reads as TGTGCCAGCACGCCTGGGGCCAACGTCCTGACTTTC.

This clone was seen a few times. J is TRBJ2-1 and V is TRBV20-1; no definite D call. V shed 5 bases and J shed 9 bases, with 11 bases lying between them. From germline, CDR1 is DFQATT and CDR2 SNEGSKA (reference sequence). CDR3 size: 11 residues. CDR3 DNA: TGCAGTGCTTCCCATAACGGTGAGCAGTTCTTC. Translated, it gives CSASHNGEQFF.

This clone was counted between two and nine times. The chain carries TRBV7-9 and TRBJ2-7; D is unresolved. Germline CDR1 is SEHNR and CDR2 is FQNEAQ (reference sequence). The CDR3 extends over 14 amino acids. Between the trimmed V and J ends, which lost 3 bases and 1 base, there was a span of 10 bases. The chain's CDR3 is CASSLETPSYEQYF. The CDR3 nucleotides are TGTGCCAGCAGCTTGGAGACCCCTTCCTACGAGCAGTACTTC.

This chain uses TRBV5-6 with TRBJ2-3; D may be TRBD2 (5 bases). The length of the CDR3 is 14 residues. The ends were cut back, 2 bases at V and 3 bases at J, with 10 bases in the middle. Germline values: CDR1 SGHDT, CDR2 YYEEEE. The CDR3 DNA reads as TGTGCCAGCAGCTTAACCGGGGATACAGATACGCAGTATTTT. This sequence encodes CASSLTGDTDTQYF.

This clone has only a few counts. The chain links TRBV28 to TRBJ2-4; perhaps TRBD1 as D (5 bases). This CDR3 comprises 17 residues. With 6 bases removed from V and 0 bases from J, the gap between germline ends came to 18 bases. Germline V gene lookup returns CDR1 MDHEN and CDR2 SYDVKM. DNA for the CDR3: TGTGCCAGCAGACCACCTATGACAGTTGGAGCCAAAAACATTCAGTACTTC. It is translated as CASRPPMTVGAKNIQYF.

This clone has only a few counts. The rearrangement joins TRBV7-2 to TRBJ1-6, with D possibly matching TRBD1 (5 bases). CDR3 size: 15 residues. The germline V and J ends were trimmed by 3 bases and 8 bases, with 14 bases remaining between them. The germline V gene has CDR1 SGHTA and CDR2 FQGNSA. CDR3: CASSLSRVVYSPLHF. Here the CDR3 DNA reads TGTGCCAGCAGCTTGTCCAGGGTAGTCTATTCACCCCTCCACTTT.

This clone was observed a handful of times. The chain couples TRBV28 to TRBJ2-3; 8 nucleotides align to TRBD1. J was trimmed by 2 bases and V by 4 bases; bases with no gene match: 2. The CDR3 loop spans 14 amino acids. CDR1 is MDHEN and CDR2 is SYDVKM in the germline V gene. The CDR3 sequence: CASSSGGHTDTQYF. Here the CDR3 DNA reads TGTGCCAGCAGTTCAGGGGGCCACACAGATACGCAGTATTTT.

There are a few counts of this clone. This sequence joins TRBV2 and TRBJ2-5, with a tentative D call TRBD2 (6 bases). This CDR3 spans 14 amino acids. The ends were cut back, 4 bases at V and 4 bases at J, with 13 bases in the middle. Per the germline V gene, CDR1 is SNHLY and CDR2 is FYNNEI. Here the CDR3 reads CASSGGTPPETQYF. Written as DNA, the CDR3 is TGTGCCAGCAGTGGAGGGACTCCCCCAGAGACCCAGTACTTC. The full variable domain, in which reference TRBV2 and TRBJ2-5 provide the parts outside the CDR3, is EPEVTQTPSHQVTQMGQEVILRCVPISNHLYFYWYRQILGQKVEFLVSFYNNEISEKSEIFDDQFSVERPDGSNFTLKIRSTKLEDSAMYFCASSGGTPPETQYFGPGTRLLVL.

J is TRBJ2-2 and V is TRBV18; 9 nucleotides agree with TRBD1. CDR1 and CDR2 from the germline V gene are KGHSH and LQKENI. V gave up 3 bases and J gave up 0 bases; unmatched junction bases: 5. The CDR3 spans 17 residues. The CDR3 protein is CASSPEGQGANTGELFF. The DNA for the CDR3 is TGTGCCAGCTCACCCGAGGGACAGGGCGCGAACACCGGGGAGCTGTTTTTT.

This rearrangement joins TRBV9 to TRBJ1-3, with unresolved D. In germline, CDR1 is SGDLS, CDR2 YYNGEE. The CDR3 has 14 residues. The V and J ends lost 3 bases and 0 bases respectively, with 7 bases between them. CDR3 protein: CASSERFSGNTIYF. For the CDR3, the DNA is TGTGCCAGCAGCGAGCGCTTCTCTGGAAACACCATATATTTT.

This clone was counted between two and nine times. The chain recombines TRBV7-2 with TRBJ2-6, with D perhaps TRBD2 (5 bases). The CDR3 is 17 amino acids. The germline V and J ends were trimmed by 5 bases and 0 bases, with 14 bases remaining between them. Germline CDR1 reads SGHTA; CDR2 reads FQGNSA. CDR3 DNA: TGTGCCAGCAGCCCCCGGGCCGGGGACTCTGGGGCCAACGTCCTGACTTTC. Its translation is CASSPRAGDSGANVLTF.

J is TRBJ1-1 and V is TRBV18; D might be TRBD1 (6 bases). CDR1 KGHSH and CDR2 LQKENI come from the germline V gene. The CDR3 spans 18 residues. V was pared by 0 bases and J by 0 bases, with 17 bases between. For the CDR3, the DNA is TGTGCCAGCTCACCACCGTTTAGACAGGAAAACTTGAACACTGAAGCTTTCTTT. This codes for CASSPPFRQENLNTEAFF.

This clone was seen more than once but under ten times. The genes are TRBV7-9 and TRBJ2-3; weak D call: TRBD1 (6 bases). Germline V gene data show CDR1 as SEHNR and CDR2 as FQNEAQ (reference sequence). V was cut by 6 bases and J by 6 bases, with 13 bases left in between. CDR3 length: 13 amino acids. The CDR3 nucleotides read TGTGCCAGCAGTACGACAGGTCCTGATACGCAGTATTTT. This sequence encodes CASSTTGPDTQYF.

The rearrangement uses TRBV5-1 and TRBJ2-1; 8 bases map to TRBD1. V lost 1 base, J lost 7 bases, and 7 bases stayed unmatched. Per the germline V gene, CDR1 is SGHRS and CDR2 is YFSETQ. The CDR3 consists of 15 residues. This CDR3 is CASSLSAGGSNEQFF. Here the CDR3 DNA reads TGCGCCAGCAGCTTGAGCGCAGGGGGCTCGAATGAGCAGTTCTTC.